Included here is one T cell receptor (beta chain) sequence, with context. This sample is part of a study of shared clonotypes between healthy human individuals. About the study: Three plates each covered CD4 naive and memory; CD8 naive two, CD8 memory one.

Germline values: CDR1 MNHNY, CDR2 SVGAGI (reference sequence). V lost 2 bases, J lost 4 bases, and 10 bases lay in between. This CDR3 spans 14 amino acids. Sequenced by immunoSEQ multiplex PCR; TCRdb stores in-frame clones only, minus some. The sample records under 2,500,000 clones, approximately 96% being singletons. The receptor was derived from a man aged 18 to 29 in good health. This chain joins TRBV6-6 and TRBJ2-3; D may be TRBD1 (5 bases). Material for sequencing was naive CD4+ T cells sorted from blood. Indicated subset: CD45RA+ positively selected. CDR3 sequence (DNA): TGTGCCAGCAGTTACAGTGGGGCTGCAGATACGCAGTATTTT. Its translation is CASSYSGAADTQYF.